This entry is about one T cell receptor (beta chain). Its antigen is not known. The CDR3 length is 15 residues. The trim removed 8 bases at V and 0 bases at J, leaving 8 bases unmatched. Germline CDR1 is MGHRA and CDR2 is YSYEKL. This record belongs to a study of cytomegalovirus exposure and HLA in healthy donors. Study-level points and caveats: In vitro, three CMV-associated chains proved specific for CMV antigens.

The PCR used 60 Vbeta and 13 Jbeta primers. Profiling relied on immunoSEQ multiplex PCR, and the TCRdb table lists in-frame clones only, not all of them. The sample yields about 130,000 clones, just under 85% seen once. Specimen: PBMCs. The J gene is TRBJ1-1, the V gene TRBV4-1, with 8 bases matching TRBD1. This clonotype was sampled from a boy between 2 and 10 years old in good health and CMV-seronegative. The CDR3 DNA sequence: TGCGCCAGCCGGATACTGACAGGGGTGAACACTGAAGCTTTCTTT. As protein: CASRILTGVNTEAFF.